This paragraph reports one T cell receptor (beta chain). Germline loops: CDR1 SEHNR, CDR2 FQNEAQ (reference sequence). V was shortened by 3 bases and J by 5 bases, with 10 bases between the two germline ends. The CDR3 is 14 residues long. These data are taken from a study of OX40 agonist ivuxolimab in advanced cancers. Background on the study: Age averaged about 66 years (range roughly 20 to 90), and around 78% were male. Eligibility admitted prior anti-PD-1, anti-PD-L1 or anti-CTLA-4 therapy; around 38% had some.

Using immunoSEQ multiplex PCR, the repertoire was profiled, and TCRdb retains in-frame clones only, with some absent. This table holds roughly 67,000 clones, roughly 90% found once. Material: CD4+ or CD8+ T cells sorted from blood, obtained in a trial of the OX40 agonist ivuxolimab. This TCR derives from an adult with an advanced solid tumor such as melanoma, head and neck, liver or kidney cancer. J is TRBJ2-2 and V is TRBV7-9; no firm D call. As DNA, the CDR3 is TGTGCCAGCAGCTTCGGCCCGTCTACCGGGGAGCTGTTTTTT. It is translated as CASSFGPSTGELFF.